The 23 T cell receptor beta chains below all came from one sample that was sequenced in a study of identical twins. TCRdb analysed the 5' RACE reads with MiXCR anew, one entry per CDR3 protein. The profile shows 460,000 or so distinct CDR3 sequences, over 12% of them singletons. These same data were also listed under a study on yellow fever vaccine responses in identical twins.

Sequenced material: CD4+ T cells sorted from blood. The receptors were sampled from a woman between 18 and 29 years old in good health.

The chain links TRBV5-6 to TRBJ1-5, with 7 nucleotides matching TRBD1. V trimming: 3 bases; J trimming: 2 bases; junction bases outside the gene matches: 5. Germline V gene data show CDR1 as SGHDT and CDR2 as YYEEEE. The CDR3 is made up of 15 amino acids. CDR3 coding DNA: TGTGCCAGCAGCTCGGACAGGCCCGGCAATCAGCCCCAGCATTTT. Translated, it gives CASSSDRPGNQPQHF.

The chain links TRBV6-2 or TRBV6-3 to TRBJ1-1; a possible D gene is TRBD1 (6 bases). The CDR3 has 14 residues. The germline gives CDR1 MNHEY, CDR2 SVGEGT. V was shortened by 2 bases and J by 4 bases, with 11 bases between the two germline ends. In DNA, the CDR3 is TGTGCCAGCAGTTACGCTGGGGGCGGCACTGAAGCTTTCTTT. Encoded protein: CASSYAGGGTEAFF.

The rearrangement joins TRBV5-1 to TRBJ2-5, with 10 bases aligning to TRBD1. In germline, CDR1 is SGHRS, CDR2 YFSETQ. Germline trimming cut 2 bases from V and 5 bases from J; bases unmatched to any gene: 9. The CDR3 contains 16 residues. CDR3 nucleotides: TGCGCCAGCAGCTTCGGGACAGGGGCCAGAGGGGAGACCCAGTACTTC. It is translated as CASSFGTGARGETQYF. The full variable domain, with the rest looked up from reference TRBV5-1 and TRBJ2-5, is KAGVTQTPRYLIKTRGQQVTLSCSPISGHRSVSWYQQTPGQGLQFLFEYFSETQRNKGNFPGRFSGRQFSNSRSEMNVSTLELGDSALYLCASSFGTGARGETQYFGPGTRLLVL.

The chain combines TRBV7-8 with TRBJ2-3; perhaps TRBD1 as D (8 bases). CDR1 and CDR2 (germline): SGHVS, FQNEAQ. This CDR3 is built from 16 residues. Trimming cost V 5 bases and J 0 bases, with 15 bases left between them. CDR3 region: CASSREQGGSTDTQYF. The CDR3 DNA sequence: TGTGCCAGCAGCCGGGAACAGGGGGGGAGCACAGATACGCAGTATTTT.

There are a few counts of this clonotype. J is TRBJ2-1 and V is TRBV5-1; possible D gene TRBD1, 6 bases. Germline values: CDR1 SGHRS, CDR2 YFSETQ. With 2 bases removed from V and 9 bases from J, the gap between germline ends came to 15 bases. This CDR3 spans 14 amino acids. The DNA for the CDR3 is TGCGCCAGCAGCTTCCAGGGGAGCGAGGGTGAGCAGTTCTTC. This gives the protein CASSFQGSEGEQFF.

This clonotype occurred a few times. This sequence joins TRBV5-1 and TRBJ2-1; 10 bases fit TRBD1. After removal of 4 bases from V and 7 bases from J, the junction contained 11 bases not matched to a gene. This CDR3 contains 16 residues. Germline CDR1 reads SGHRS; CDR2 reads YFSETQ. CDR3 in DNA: TGCGCCAGCAGCCAACGAGGGACAGGGGTGGGGAATGAGCAGTTCTTC. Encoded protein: CASSQRGTGVGNEQFF.

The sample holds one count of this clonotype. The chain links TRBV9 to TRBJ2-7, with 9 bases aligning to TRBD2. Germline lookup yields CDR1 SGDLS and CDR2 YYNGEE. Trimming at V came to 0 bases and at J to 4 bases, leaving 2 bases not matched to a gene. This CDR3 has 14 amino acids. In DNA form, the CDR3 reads TGTGCCAGCAGCGTAGCTAGCGGGACGTACGAGCAGTACTTC. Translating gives CASSVASGTYEQYF.

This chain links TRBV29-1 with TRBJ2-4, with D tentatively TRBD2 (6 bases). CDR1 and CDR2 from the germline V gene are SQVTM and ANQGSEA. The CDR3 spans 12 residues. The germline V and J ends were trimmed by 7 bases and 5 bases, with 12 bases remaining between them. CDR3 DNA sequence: TGCAGCGGCTACTCGGGGGAAAACATTCAGTACTTC. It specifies CSGYSGENIQYF.

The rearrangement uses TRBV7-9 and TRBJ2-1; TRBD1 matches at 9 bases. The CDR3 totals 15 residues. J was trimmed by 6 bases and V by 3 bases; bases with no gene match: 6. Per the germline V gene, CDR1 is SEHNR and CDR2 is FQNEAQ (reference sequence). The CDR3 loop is CASSLRGQGGNEQFF. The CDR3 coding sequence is TGTGCCAGCAGCTTGAGGGGACAGGGAGGCAATGAGCAGTTCTTC.

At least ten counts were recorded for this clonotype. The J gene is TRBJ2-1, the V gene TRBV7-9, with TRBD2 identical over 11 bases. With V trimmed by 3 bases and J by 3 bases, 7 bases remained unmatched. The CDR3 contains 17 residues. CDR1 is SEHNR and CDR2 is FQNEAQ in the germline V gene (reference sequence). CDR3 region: CASSFSTSGKVYNEQFF. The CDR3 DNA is TGTGCCAGCAGCTTCTCGACTAGCGGGAAGGTCTACAATGAGCAGTTCTTC.

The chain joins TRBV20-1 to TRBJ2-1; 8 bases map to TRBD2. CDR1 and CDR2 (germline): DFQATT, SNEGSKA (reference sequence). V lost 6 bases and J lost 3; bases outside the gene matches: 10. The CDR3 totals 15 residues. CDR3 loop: CSAERSGGVYNEQFF. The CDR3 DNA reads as TGCAGTGCGGAGAGGTCCGGGGGGGTCTACAATGAGCAGTTCTTC.

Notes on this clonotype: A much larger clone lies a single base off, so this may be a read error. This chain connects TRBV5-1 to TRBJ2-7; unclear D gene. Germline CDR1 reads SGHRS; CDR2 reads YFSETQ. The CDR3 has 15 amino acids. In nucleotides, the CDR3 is TGCGCCAGCAGCTTGGTGGCAGGTCCTTCCTACGAGCAGCACTTC. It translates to CASSLVAGPSYEQHF.

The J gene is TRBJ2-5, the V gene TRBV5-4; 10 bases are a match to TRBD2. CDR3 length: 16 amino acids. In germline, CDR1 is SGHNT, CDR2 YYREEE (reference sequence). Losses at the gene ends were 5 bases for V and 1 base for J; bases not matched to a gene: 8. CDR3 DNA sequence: TGTGCCAGCAGTCAAAAGCGGGAGGGCCCCCAAGAGACCCAGTACTTC. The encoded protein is CASSQKREGPQETQYF.

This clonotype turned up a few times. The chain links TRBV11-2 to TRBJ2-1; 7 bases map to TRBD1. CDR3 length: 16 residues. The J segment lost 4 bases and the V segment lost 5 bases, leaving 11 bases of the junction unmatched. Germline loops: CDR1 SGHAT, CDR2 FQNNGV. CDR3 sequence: CASSPKTGLPYNEQFF. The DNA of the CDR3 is TGTGCCAGCAGCCCCAAGACAGGGCTACCTTACAATGAGCAGTTCTTC.

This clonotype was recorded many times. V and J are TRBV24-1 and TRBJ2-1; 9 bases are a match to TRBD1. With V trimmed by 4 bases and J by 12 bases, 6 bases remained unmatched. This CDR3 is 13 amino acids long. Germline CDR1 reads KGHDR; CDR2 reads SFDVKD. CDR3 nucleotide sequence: TGTGCCACCAGTGAACCGGACAGGGGAGGGCAGTTCTTC. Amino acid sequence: CATSEPDRGGQFF.

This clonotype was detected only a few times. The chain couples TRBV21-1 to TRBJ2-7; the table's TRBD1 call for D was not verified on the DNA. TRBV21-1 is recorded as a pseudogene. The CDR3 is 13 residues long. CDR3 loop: CASIPWPSYEQYF. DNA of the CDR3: TGTGCCAGCATCCCGTGGCCCTCCTACGAGCAGTACTTC.

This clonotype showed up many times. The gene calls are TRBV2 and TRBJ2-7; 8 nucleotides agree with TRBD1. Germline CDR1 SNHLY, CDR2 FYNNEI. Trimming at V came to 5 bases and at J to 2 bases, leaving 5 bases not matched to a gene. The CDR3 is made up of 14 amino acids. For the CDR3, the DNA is TGTGCCAGCAGTTTACGGACAGGGACCTACGAGCAGTACTTC. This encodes CASSLRTGTYEQYF. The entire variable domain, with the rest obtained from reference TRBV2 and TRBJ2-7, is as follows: EPEVTQTPSHQVTQMGQEVILRCVPISNHLYFYWYRQILGQKVEFLVSFYNNEISEKSEIFDDQFSVERPDGSNFTLKIRSTKLEDSAMYFCASSLRTGTYEQYFGPGTRLTVT.

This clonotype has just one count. CDR3 protein: CASSLSGSVSQETQYF. The CDR3, as DNA: TGTGCCAGCAGTTTATCAGGGTCTGTTTCCCAAGAGACCCAGTACTTC. The chain carries TRBV28 and TRBJ2-5; TRBD1 might be the D (5 bases). Germline V CDR1 and CDR2: MDHEN, SYDVKM. CDR3 length equals 16 residues. With 1 base removed from V and 1 base from J, the gap between germline ends came to 13 bases.

CDR3 in amino acids: CASSLVRDEKLFF. In DNA, the CDR3 is TGTGCCAGCAGTTTAGTGAGGGATGAAAAACTGTTTTTT. The chain has TRBV6-2 or TRBV6-3 and TRBJ1-4; D remains unclear. Germline V lookup: CDR1 MNHEY, CDR2 SVGEGT. The CDR3 loop spans 13 amino acids. V lost 4 bases, J lost 6 bases, and 9 bases lay in between.

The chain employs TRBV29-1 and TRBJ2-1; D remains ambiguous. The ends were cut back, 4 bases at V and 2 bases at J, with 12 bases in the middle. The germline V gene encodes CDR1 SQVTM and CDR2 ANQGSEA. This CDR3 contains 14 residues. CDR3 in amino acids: CSVVQKFTYNEQFF. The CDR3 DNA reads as TGCAGCGTTGTCCAAAAATTTACCTACAATGAGCAGTTCTTC.

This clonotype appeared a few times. The CDR3 nucleotides read TGTGCCAGTAGTATAGATCAAGACAGGGCAGGCCAGCCCCAGCATTTT. As protein: CASSIDQDRAGQPQHF. The rearrangement uses TRBV19 and TRBJ1-5; TRBD1 matches at 7 bases. The V and J ends lost 0 bases and 7 bases, in that order; junction bases with no gene match: 9. The CDR3 consists of 16 residues. CDR1 is LNHDA, CDR2 SQIVND, per germline (reference sequence). Full variable domain (remainder filled in from reference TRBV19 and TRBJ1-5): DGGITQSPKYLFRKEGQNVTLSCEQNLNHDAMYWYRQDPGQGLRLIYYSQIVNDFQKGDIAEGYSVSREKKESFPLTVTSAQKNPTAFYLCASSIDQDRAGQPQHFGDGTRLSIL.

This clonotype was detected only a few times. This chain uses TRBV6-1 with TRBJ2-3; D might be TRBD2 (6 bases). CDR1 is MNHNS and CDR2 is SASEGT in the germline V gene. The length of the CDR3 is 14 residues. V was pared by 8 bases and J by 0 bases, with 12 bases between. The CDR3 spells CASAQLASTDTQYF. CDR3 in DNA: TGTGCCAGCGCTCAACTAGCCAGCACAGATACGCAGTATTTT.

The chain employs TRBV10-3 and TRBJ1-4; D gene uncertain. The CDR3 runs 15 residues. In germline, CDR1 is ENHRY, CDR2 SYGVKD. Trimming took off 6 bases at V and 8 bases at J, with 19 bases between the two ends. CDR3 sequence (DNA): TGTGCCATCAGCTCGGATGGGTTTGCTGGGGAAAAACTGTTTTTT. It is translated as CAISSDGFAGEKLFF.